The 29 T cell receptor beta chains presented below share a single source sample, sequenced in a study of T cells in Graves' hyperthyroidism and ophthalmopathy. RNA transcripts gave rise to amplified TCR beta CDR3 regions. HTBI primers were the set used in a first-round RT-PCR of the TCR CDR3. A single record per CDR3 protein comes from TCRdb applying MiXCR to the multiplex PCR reads. Of more than 250,000 distinct CDR3 sequences listed, 15% are singletons. Specimen: blood. These receptors came from a woman in her 50s with Graves' hyperthyroidism that later progressed to Graves' ophthalmopathy.

The chain employs TRBV5-1 and TRBJ2-7; D is ambiguous. V gave up 0 bases and J gave up 7 bases, with 8 bases separating them. Germline lookup yields CDR1 SGHRS and CDR2 YFSETQ. There are 12 residues in the CDR3. This chain's CDR3 is CASSLGFREQYF. In DNA form, the CDR3 reads TGCGCCAGCAGCTTGGGTTTTCGGGAGCAGTACTTC.

This clonotype was observed many times. This chain joins TRBV5-1 and TRBJ2-1; D perhaps matches TRBD1 (6 bases). V dropped 0 bases and J dropped 5 bases, with 9 bases sitting between them. The CDR3 has 14 amino acids. Germline V gene lookup returns CDR1 SGHRS and CDR2 YFSETQ. The CDR3 bases are TGCGCCAGCAGCTTGGGACAGGTCGACAATGAGCAGTTCTTC. Translation gives CASSLGQVDNEQFF. Using reference TRBV5-1 and TRBJ2-1 for the parts outside the CDR3, the full variable domain is KAGVTQTPRYLIKTRGQQVTLSCSPISGHRSVSWYQQTPGQGLQFLFEYFSETQRNKGNFPGRFSGRQFSNSRSEMNVSTLELGDSALYLCASSLGQVDNEQFFGPGTRLTVL.

The sample holds a few counts of this clonotype. The chain recombines TRBV3-1 with TRBJ2-7, with 10 bases matching TRBD2. The germline gives CDR1 LGHDT, CDR2 YNNKEL (reference sequence). CDR3 length equals 15 residues. V lost 4 bases and J lost 2; bases outside the gene matches: 5. CDR3: CASSLSGRGAYEQYF. Here the CDR3 DNA reads TGTGCCAGCAGCCTAAGCGGGAGGGGCGCCTACGAGCAGTACTTC.

At least ten counts were recorded for this clonotype. The chain combines TRBV12-3 or TRBV12-4 with TRBJ1-2, with D uncertain. This CDR3 has 12 residues. V dropped 5 bases and J dropped 9 bases, with 13 bases sitting between them. In DNA, the CDR3 is TGTGCCAGCAGTCCTGGGGTCTCGAGCTACACCTTC. This translates into CASSPGVSSYTF.

The chain carries TRBV19 and TRBJ2-1, with D maybe TRBD1 (6 bases). V was trimmed by 4 bases and J by 8 bases, leaving 15 bases between them. Germline CDR1 and CDR2: LNHDA and SQIVND (reference sequence). The CDR3 spans 14 residues. The CDR3 protein is CASSTLGPGDEQFF. In DNA, the CDR3 is TGTGCCAGTAGTACTCTAGGCCCAGGGGATGAGCAGTTCTTC.

This clonotype has a count of ten or more. V is TRBV6-1 and J is TRBJ2-1; D could derive from TRBD1 or TRBD2 (6 bases each). The V end was cut by 6 bases, the J end by 9 bases, with 15 bases between. CDR1 is MNHNS, CDR2 SASEGT, per germline. The CDR3 runs 13 residues. This CDR3 reads CASSPQEGVEQFF. The CDR3 DNA reads TGTGCCAGCAGCCCCCAGGAGGGGGTTGAGCAGTTCTTC.

This clonotype was seen many times. The chain recombines TRBV20-1 with TRBJ2-1, with D maybe TRBD1 (5 bases). With 6 bases removed from V and 5 bases from J, the gap between germline ends came to 20 bases. Germline V lookup: CDR1 DFQATT, CDR2 SNEGSKA (reference sequence). This CDR3 is 15 amino acids long. CDR3 nucleotides: TGCAGTGCGCCGGTAGGGGCGTCGCTAGACAATGAGCAGTTCTTC. Amino acids: CSAPVGASLDNEQFF.

In its sample, this clonotype was seen many times. This chain uses TRBV18 with TRBJ2-3; the D is unclear. V was shortened by 2 bases and J by 4 bases, with 7 bases between the two germline ends. This CDR3 region has 13 residues. CDR1 and CDR2 from the germline V gene are KGHSH and LQKENI. CDR3 coding DNA: TGTGCCAGCTCACCAAGAGCCTCAGATACGCAGTATTTT. It is translated as CASSPRASDTQYF. The full variable domain, rest sourced from reference TRBV18 and TRBJ2-3, is NAGVMQNPRHLVRRRGQEARLRCSPMKGHSHVYWYRQLPEEGLKFMVYLQKENIIDESGMPKERFSAEFPKEGPSILRIQQVVRGDSAAYFCASSPRASDTQYFGPGTRLTVL.

This clonotype was recorded at least ten times. V and J are TRBV4-1 and TRBJ2-1, with no clear D. The V gene lost 0 bases and the J gene lost 6 bases, with 6 bases spanning the gap. The CDR3 has 13 residues. Per germline, CDR1 MGHRA and CDR2 YSYEKL. CDR3 sequence: CASSQDYSNEQFF. In DNA form, the CDR3 reads TGCGCCAGCAGCCAAGATTATTCCAATGAGCAGTTCTTC.

This clonotype was counted many times. V and J are TRBV29-1 and TRBJ2-5, with D maybe TRBD2 (5 bases). Germline CDR1 reads SQVTM; CDR2 reads ANQGSEA. This CDR3 region has 11 residues. The germline V and J ends were trimmed by 8 bases and 5 bases, with 12 bases remaining between them. CDR3 sequence: CSPREGETQYF. CDR3 bases: TGCAGCCCGAGGGAAGGGGAGACCCAGTACTTC.

This clonotype was observed at least ten times. Written as DNA, the CDR3 is TGTGCCAGCAGCTTACCCGGACAGGGGGACCAGTACTTC. Its protein product is CASSLPGQGDQYF. The chain links TRBV13 to TRBJ2-5; 10 positions match TRBD1. Germline assignment: CDR1 PRHDT and CDR2 FYEKMQ (reference sequence). After removal of 2 bases from V and 10 bases from J, the junction contained 4 bases not matched to a gene. There are 13 residues in the CDR3.

The sample holds a few counts of this clonotype. This rearrangement joins TRBV7-8 to TRBJ2-5; perhaps TRBD1 as D (6 bases). This CDR3 region has 15 residues. Germline V gene data show CDR1 as SGHVS and CDR2 as FQNEAQ. The germline V and J ends were trimmed by 3 bases and 2 bases, with 13 bases remaining between them. CDR3: CASSFFGQIQETQYF. The DNA of the CDR3 is TGTGCCAGCAGCTTCTTTGGACAGATTCAAGAGACCCAGTACTTC. The full variable domain, rest sourced from reference TRBV7-8 and TRBJ2-5, is GAGVSQSPRYKVAKRGQDVALRCDPISGHVSLFWYQQALGQGPEFLTYFQNEAQLDKSGLPSDRFFAERPEGSVSTLKIQRTQQEDSAVYLCASSFFGQIQETQYFGPGTRLLVL.

This clonotype appeared many times. The chain is built from TRBV7-9 and TRBJ2-1; 7 bases agree with TRBD2. Germline V CDR1 and CDR2: SEHNR, FQNEAQ (reference sequence). Trimming at V came to 3 bases and at J to 9 bases, leaving 11 bases not matched to a gene. This CDR3 has 15 amino acids. The chain's CDR3 is CASSFAAGIPSEQFF. The CDR3 nucleotides are TGTGCCAGCAGCTTCGCAGCGGGAATCCCAAGTGAGCAGTTCTTC.

The chain couples TRBV20-1 to TRBJ1-6, with D perhaps TRBD1 (5 bases). V shed 3 bases and J shed 10 bases, with 10 bases lying between them. CDR1 is DFQATT and CDR2 is SNEGSKA in the germline V gene (reference sequence). The length of the CDR3 is 12 residues. For the CDR3, the DNA is TGCAGTGCTAGGGGGCTGGGGTCACCCCTCCACTTT. As protein: CSARGLGSPLHF.

The chain carries TRBV20-1 and TRBJ2-1; TRBD2 matches 10 bases. There are 14 residues in the CDR3. CDR1 and CDR2 (germline): DFQATT, SNEGSKA (reference sequence). The ends lost 3 bases at V and 9 bases at J; junction bases unmatched: 8. Here the CDR3 DNA reads TGCAGTGCTAGCGTGAGCGGGAGGGTAAGTGAGCAGTTCTTC. It encodes CSASVSGRVSEQFF.

The table lists this clonotype with a count of one. A junction end diverges from the germline sequence, so it may reflect a read error. The V and J genes are TRBV6-9 and TRBJ1-4, with D possibly TRBD1 on 5 matching bases. The germline gives CDR1 MNHGY, CDR2 SVAAGI. The CDR3 covers 14 residues. The CDR3 DNA follows: TGTGGCAGCAGCTATACAGGACCCGGGGAAAAACTGTTTTTT. Its protein is CGSSYTGPGEKLFF.

This clonotype has more than one count but fewer than ten. The chain has TRBV15 and TRBJ2-7; 7 bases line up with TRBD1. The germline gives CDR1 LNHNV, CDR2 YYDKDF (reference sequence). V was clipped by 5 bases and J by 5 bases; unmatched bases: 12. The CDR3 consists of 15 residues. The CDR3 spells CATSARQGTNNEQYF. The CDR3 DNA reads as TGTGCCACCAGCGCCCGACAGGGAACGAACAACGAGCAGTACTTC.

Ten or more counts support this clonotype. V gene TRBV5-1 combines with J gene TRBJ1-5, with D perhaps TRBD1 (6 bases). CDR3 size: 14 residues. The germline V gene has CDR1 SGHRS and CDR2 YFSETQ. The ends were cut back, 4 bases at V and 7 bases at J, with 15 bases in the middle. CDR3 nucleotide sequence: TGCGCCAGCAGCCCGGCGGGGGGCAGGCAGCCCCAGCATTTT. Protein: CASSPAGGRQPQHF.

This clonotype was observed at least ten times. One junction end disagrees with the germline gene, perhaps due to a read error. J is TRBJ2-7 and V is TRBV4-1, with D unclear. The CDR3 runs to 14 residues. Germline V lookup: CDR1 MGHRA, CDR2 YSYEKL. CDR3 loop: CASSQVAGSYEQYF. CDR3 DNA: TGTGCCAGCTCACAAGTAGCTGGGTCCTACGAGCAGTACTTC.

This clonotype was observed many times. The CDR3 nucleotides read TGTGCCAGCAGTCCCCCGGGCGTAGATACGCAGTATTTT. Translated: CASSPPGVDTQYF. This sequence joins TRBV7-3 and TRBJ2-3; D unresolved. The CDR3 is 13 residues long. CDR1 is SGHTA and CDR2 is FQGTGA in the germline V gene. V lost 6 bases and J 5 bases, leaving 12 bases between the germline ends.

In its sample, this clonotype was seen a few times. The chain carries TRBV19 and TRBJ2-1, with 12 nucleotides matching TRBD2. Looked up from germline, CDR1 is LNHDA and CDR2 is SQIVND (reference sequence). The J segment lost 7 bases and the V segment lost 4 bases, leaving 11 bases of the junction unmatched. The length of the CDR3 is 17 residues. The CDR3 region has the DNA TGTGCCAGTAGTACAAACGTAGGACTAGCGGGAAGGAATGAGCAGTTCTTC. The encoded protein is CASSTNVGLAGRNEQFF.

This clonotype was counted ten times or more. This chain links TRBV27 with TRBJ2-2, with 8 bases aligning to TRBD1. Looked up from germline, CDR1 is MNHEY and CDR2 is SMNVEV (reference sequence). J lost 4 bases, V lost 5 bases, and 12 bases had no gene match. The CDR3 is 17 residues long. The CDR3 spells CASSLKPGGAGTGELFF. CDR3 coding DNA: TGTGCCAGCAGTCTGAAACCAGGGGGCGCGGGCACCGGGGAGCTGTTTTTT.

Ten or more counts support this clonotype. The genes are TRBV28 and TRBJ2-1; D is perhaps TRBD2 (5 bases). The CDR3 length is 13 residues. V was shortened by 5 bases and J by 9 bases, with 14 bases between the two germline ends. CDR1 is MDHEN, CDR2 SYDVKM, per germline. The CDR3 protein is CASSQRARPEQFF. In nucleotides, the CDR3 is TGTGCCAGCAGTCAGAGGGCCCGGCCTGAGCAGTTCTTC.

This clonotype was seen many times. The CDR3 DNA reads as TGCAGTGCTACGGGGATCAGCAACACCGGGGAGCTGTTTTTT. Translating gives CSATGISNTGELFF. The rearrangement links TRBV20-1 to TRBJ2-2, with D possibly TRBD2 on 5 matching bases. V lost 4 bases to trimming and J lost 2 bases, with 11 bases between them. The CDR3 totals 14 residues. In germline, CDR1 is DFQATT, CDR2 SNEGSKA (reference sequence).

This clonotype has at least ten counts. The chain carries TRBV28 and TRBJ1-1; D not resolved. The CDR3 loop spans 12 amino acids. V gave up 2 bases and J gave up 10 bases, with 11 bases separating them. Germline loops: CDR1 MDHEN, CDR2 SYDVKM. CDR3 nucleotide sequence: TGTGCCAGCAGTTTACCCCCCAACCGAGCTTTCTTT. It is translated as CASSLPPNRAFF.

This clonotype was seen at least ten times. J is TRBJ2-2 and V is TRBV11-2, with TRBD1 matching 7 bases. CDR1 is SGHAT, CDR2 FQNNGV, per germline. The CDR3 runs 16 residues. V trimming: 3 bases; J trimming: 7 bases; junction bases outside the gene matches: 11. The CDR3 DNA follows: TGTGCCAGCAGCTTGAGAGGGGGCGCGGTTTTCGGGGAGCTGTTTTTT. Protein sequence: CASSLRGGAVFGELFF.

This clonotype has ten or more counts. The chain recombines TRBV28 with TRBJ2-7; 8 bases are a match to TRBD1. The length of the CDR3 is 17 residues. The J segment lost 0 bases and the V segment lost 2 bases, leaving 9 bases of the junction unmatched. Germline CDR1 and CDR2: MDHEN and SYDVKM. Written as DNA, the CDR3 is TGTGCCAGCAGTTTAGCACAGGGGGGCCGCAGCTCCTACGAGCAGTACTTC. Encoded protein: CASSLAQGGRSSYEQYF.

The chain recombines TRBV20-1 with TRBJ2-7; 8 bases map to TRBD2. Looked up from germline, CDR1 is DFQATT and CDR2 is SNEGSKA (reference sequence). J lost 2 bases, V lost 0 bases, and 9 bases had no gene match. The CDR3 sequence is 16 residues long. The CDR3 loop is CSARDFSGGPTYEQYF. The CDR3 coding sequence is TGCAGTGCTAGAGATTTCTCGGGAGGGCCGACCTACGAGCAGTACTTC.

The table lists this clonotype with many counts. This chain joins TRBV28 and TRBJ1-2; D might be TRBD1 (5 bases). V dropped 8 bases and J dropped 3 bases, with 10 bases sitting between them. This CDR3 has 12 amino acids. The germline V gene has CDR1 MDHEN and CDR2 SYDVKM. CDR3 protein: CASLGQDYGYTF. The DNA for the CDR3 is TGTGCCAGCCTGGGGCAAGACTATGGCTACACCTTC.